These 4 T cell receptor beta chains originate from one sample sequenced in a study of PD-1 blockade in classical Hodgkin lymphoma. The repertoire was sequenced with immunoSEQ multiplex PCR; TCRdb's copy has only in-frame clones and lacks some. The sample lists about 54,000 clones; approximately 90% were seen once. All patients relapsed after autologous stem cell transplantation, and brentuximab vedotin exposure varied. This specimen was peripheral blood mononuclear cells (PBMCs), taken before the second cycle of nivolumab. These receptors all stem from a human donor with classical Hodgkin lymphoma.

The chain uses TRBV5-1 and TRBJ2-1, with 9 bases matching TRBD1. This CDR3 spans 15 amino acids. Germline assignment: CDR1 SGHRS and CDR2 YFSETQ. Germline trimming cut 4 bases from V and 4 bases from J; bases unmatched to any gene: 6. In DNA, the CDR3 is TGCGCCAGCAGCCCCGGGACAGGGACTTACAATGAGCAGTTCTTC. Protein product: CASSPGTGTYNEQFF.

This chain links TRBV4-2 with TRBJ1-4, with no clear D. Per the germline V gene, CDR1 is LGHNA and CDR2 is YNFKEQ. CDR3 length: 14 amino acids. The V gene lost 0 bases and the J gene lost 4 bases, with 6 bases spanning the gap. Written as DNA, the CDR3 is TGTGCCAGCAGCCAAGATTGGGGTAATGAAAAACTGTTTTTT. Translation gives CASSQDWGNEKLFF.

The chain is built from TRBV14 and TRBJ2-3; 10 bases align to TRBD2. The trim removed 5 bases at V and 4 bases at J, leaving 9 bases unmatched. The CDR3 has 16 amino acids. CDR1 SGHDN and CDR2 FVKESK come from the germline V gene. The CDR3 sequence is CASSIISGRAPDTQYF. For the CDR3, the DNA is TGTGCCAGCAGCATCATAAGCGGGAGGGCCCCAGATACGCAGTATTTT.

This chain uses TRBV9 with TRBJ2-3; D remains unclear. This CDR3 is 15 amino acids long. V was shortened by 0 bases and J by 1 base, with 9 bases between the two germline ends. Germline CDR1 reads SGDLS; CDR2 reads YYNGEE. In DNA, the CDR3 is TGTGCCAGCAGCGTAGTAGGGTTACGCACAGATACGCAGTATTTT. Translation gives CASSVVGLRTDTQYF.